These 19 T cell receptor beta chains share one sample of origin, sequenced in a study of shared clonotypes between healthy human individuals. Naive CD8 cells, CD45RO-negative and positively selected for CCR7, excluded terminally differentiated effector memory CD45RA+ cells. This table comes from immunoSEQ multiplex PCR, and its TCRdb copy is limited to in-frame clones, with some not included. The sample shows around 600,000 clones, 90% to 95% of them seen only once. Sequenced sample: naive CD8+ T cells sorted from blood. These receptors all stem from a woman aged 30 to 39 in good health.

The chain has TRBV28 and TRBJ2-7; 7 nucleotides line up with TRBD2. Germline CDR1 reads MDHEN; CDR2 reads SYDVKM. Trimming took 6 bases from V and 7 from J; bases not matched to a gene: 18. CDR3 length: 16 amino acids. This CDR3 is CASRVSSAGPSGEQYF. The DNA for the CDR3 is TGTGCCAGCAGAGTCTCCTCCGCCGGGCCTAGCGGTGAGCAGTACTTC.

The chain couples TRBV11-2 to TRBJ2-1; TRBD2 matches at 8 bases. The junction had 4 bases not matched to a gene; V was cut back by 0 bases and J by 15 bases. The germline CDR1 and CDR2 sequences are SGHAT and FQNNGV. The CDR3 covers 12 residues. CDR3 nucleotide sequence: TGTGCCAGCAGCTTAGAAGCGGGAGATTGGTTCTTC. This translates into CASSLEAGDWFF.

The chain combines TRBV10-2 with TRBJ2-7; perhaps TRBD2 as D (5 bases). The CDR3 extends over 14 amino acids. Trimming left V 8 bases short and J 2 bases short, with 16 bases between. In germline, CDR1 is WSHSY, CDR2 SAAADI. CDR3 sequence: CASSYGLFPYEQYF. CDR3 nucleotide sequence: TGCGCCAGCTCGTACGGACTCTTCCCCTACGAGCAGTACTTC.

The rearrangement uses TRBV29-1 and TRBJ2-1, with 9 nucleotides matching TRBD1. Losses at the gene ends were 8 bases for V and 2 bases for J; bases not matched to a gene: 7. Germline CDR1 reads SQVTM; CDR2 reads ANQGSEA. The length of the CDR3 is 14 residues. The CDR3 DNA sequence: TGCAGCTACCGGGACAGGGTCCCCTACAATGAGCAGTTCTTC. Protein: CSYRDRVPYNEQFF.

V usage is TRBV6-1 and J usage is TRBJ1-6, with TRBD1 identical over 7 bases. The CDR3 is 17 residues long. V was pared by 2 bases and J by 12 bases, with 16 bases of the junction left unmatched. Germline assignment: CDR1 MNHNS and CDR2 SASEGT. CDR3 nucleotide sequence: TGTGCCAGCAGTGAAAGGAACACAGGGGCTCAAATTTTACCCCTCCACTTT. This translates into CASSERNTGAQILPLHF.

The CDR3 here is CASSVDFSSGNTIYF. CDR3 DNA: TGTGCCAGCAGCGTGGACTTTAGCTCTGGAAACACCATATATTTT. The gene calls are TRBV5-4 and TRBJ1-3, with D unresolved. The CDR3 loop spans 15 amino acids. With 4 bases removed from V and 0 bases from J, the gap between germline ends came to 11 bases. CDR1 is SGHNT and CDR2 is YYREEE in the germline V gene (reference sequence).

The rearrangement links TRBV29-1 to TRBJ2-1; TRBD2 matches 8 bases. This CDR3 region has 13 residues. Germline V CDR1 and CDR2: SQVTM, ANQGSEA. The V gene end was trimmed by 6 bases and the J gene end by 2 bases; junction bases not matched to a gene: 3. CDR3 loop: CSVPGLAYNEQFF. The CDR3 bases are TGCAGCGTACCGGGACTAGCCTACAATGAGCAGTTCTTC.

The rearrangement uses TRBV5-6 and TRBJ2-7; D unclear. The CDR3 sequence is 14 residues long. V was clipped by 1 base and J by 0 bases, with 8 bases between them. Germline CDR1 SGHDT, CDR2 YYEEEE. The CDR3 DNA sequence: TGTGCCAGCAGCTTGCTGGAGAGCTCCTACGAGCAGTACTTC. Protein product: CASSLLESSYEQYF.

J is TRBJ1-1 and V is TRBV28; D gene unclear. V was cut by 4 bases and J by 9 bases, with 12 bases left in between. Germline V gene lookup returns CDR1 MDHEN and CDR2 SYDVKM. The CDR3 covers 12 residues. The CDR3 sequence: CASSSPNLQAFF. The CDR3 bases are TGTGCCAGCAGTTCTCCCAACTTACAAGCTTTCTTT.

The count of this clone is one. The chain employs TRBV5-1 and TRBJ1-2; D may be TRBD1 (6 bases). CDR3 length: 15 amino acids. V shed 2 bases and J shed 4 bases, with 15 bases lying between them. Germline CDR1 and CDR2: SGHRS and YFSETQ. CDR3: CASSFGGLTGYGYTF. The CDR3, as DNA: TGCGCCAGCAGCTTTGGAGGGTTGACAGGCTATGGCTACACCTTC.

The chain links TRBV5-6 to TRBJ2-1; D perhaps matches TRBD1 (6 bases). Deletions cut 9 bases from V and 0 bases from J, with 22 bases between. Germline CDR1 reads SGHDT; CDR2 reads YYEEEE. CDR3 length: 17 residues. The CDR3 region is CATAYTAGAFSYNEQFF. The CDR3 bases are TGTGCCACCGCATACACCGCAGGGGCCTTCTCCTACAATGAGCAGTTCTTC. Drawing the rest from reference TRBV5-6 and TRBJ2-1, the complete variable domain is DAGVTQSPTHLIKTRGQQVTLRCSPKSGHDTVSWYQQALGQGPQFIFQYYEEEERQRGNFPDRFSGHQFPNYSSELNVNALLLGDSALYLCATAYTAGAFSYNEQFFGPGTRLTVL.

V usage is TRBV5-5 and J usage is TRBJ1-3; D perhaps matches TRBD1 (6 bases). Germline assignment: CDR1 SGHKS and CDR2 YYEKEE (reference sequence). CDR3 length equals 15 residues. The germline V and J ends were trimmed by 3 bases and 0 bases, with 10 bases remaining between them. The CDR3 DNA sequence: TGTGCCAGCAGCTGGGACACACCCTCTGGAAACACCATATATTTT. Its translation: CASSWDTPSGNTIYF.

CDR3 nucleotide sequence: TGCGCCAGCAGCTTGGAGGCGGGCACCGGGGAGCTGTTTTTT. The encoded protein is CASSLEAGTGELFF. The chain recombines TRBV5-1 with TRBJ2-2; D perhaps matches TRBD2 (5 bases). This CDR3 has 14 residues. Trimming took off 0 bases at V and 4 bases at J, with 7 bases between the two ends. Germline lookup yields CDR1 SGHRS and CDR2 YFSETQ.

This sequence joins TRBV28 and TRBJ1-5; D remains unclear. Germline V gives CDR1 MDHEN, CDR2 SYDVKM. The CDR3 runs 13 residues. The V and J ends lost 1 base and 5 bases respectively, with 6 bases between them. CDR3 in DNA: TGTGCCAGCAGTTTATTGCAGTATCAGCCCCAGCATTTT. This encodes CASSLLQYQPQHF. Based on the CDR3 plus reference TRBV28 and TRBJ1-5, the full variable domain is DVKVTQSSRYLVKRTGEKVFLECVQDMDHENMFWYRQDPGLGLRLIYFSYDVKMKEKGDIPEGYSVSREKKERFSLILESASTNQTSMYLCASSLLQYQPQHFGDGTRLSIL.

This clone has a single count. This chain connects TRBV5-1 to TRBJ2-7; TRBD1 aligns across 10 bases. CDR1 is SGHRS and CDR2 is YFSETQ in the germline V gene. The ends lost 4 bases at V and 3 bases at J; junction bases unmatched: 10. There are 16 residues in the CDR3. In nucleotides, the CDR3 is TGCGCCAGCAGCCAAGACCGGGACAGGGGAAGCTACGAGCAGTACTTC. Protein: CASSQDRDRGSYEQYF. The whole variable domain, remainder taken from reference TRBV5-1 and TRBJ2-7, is KAGVTQTPRYLIKTRGQQVTLSCSPISGHRSVSWYQQTPGQGLQFLFEYFSETQRNKGNFPGRFSGRQFSNSRSEMNVSTLELGDSALYLCASSQDRDRGSYEQYFGPGTRLTVT.

DNA of the CDR3: TGTGCCAGCAAAGACAACCGGAATGAAAAACTGTTTTTT. It codes for CASKDNRNEKLFF. V and J are TRBV19 and TRBJ1-4; D gene uncertain. The CDR3 is 13 amino acids. V dropped 9 bases and J dropped 5 bases, with 13 bases sitting between them. CDR1 and CDR2 (germline): LNHDA, SQIVND (reference sequence).

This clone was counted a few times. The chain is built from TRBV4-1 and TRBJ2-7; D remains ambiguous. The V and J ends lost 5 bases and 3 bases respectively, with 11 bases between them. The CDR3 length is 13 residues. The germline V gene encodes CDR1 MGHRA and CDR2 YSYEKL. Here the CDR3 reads CASSTTDSYEQYF. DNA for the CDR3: TGCGCCAGCAGCACTACGGATAGCTACGAGCAGTACTTC.

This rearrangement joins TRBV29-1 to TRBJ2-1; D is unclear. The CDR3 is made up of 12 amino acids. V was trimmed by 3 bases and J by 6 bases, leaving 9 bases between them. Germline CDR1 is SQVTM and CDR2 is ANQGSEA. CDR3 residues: CSVDFRTNEQFF. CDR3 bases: TGCAGCGTTGATTTCCGGACCAATGAGCAGTTCTTC.

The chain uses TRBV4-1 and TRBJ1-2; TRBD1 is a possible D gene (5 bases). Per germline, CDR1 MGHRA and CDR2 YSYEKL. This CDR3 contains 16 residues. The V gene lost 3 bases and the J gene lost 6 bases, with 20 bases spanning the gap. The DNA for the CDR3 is TGCGCCAGCAGCCACAGGGCCGCCCGAGGGGAGCATGGCTACACCTTC. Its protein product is CASSHRAARGEHGYTF.